This passage covers 17 T cell receptor beta chains from one sample sequenced in a study of cytomegalovirus exposure and HLA in healthy donors. The PCR ran on 60 Vbeta and 13 Jbeta primers. Here immunoSEQ multiplex PCR was the method, and the copy in TCRdb shows in-frame clones only, minus some. This sample contains 150,000 to 200,000 clones. The specimen was PBMCs. The receptors derive from a woman aged 55-69 years in good health and CMV-seronegative.

The V gene is TRBV20-1, the J gene TRBJ2-7; the D gene is possibly TRBD1 (5 bases). Germline values: CDR1 DFQATT, CDR2 SNEGSKA (reference sequence). This CDR3 has 10 amino acids. With 7 bases removed from V and 2 bases from J, the gap between germline ends came to 6 bases. CDR3 coding DNA: TGCAGTGTAGGGGCCTACGAGCAGTACTTC. Its translation is CSVGAYEQYF.

The chain is built from TRBV11-3 and TRBJ2-3, with TRBD2 identical over 8 bases. J lost 3 bases, V lost 1 base, and 6 bases had no gene match. From germline, CDR1 is SGHNT and CDR2 YENEEA. The CDR3 consists of 16 residues. This CDR3 reads CASSLGGSGITDTQYF. DNA of the CDR3: TGTGCCAGCAGCTTAGGAGGTAGCGGGATTACAGATACGCAGTATTTT.

J is TRBJ1-2 and V is TRBV30; 9 bases match TRBD1. CDR3 length: 13 amino acids. V was clipped by 6 bases and J by 3 bases; unmatched bases: 5. In germline, CDR1 is GTSNPN, CDR2 SVGIG (reference sequence). The CDR3 reads CACGGTGYYGYTF. CDR3 in DNA: TGTGCCTGCGGCGGGACAGGGTACTATGGCTACACCTTC.

This chain connects TRBV15 to TRBJ1-1; TRBD1 is a possible D gene (6 bases). The CDR3 has 16 amino acids. Per the germline V gene, CDR1 is LNHNV and CDR2 is YYDKDF (reference sequence). The ends were cut back, 3 bases at V and 4 bases at J, with 18 bases in the middle. Here the CDR3 DNA reads TGTGCCACCAGCAGTTCCGACTGGGGCAGGGGCACTGAAGCTTTCTTT. Translation gives CATSSSDWGRGTEAFF. The variable domain in full, with the rest retrieved from reference TRBV15 and TRBJ1-1, is DAMVIQNPRYQVTQFGKPVTLSCSQTLNHNVMYWYQQKSSQAPKLLFHYYDKDFNNEADTPDNFQSRRPNTSFCFLDIRSPGLGDTAMYLCATSSSDWGRGTEAFFGQGTRLTVV.

The chain combines TRBV2 with TRBJ1-2; D is possibly TRBD1 (6 bases). The CDR3 extends over 15 amino acids. V gave up 4 bases and J gave up 4 bases, with 16 bases separating them. In germline, CDR1 is SNHLY, CDR2 FYNNEI. The CDR3 here is CASSARQAPFYGYTF. The DNA for the CDR3 is TGTGCCAGCAGTGCCAGACAGGCACCCTTCTATGGCTACACCTTC.

CDR3 coding DNA: TGTGCCAGCAGGGCGGTGAGCTCCTATAATTCACCCCTCCACTTT. Protein: CASRAVSSYNSPLHF. V gene TRBV27 combines with J gene TRBJ1-6; no definite D call. From germline, CDR1 is MNHEY and CDR2 SMNVEV (reference sequence). The V end lost 6 bases, the J end lost 0 bases, and 9 bases lay between the germline ends. This CDR3 is 15 amino acids long.

The chain links TRBV6-5 to TRBJ1-2, with 7 positions matching TRBD1. J lost 5 bases, V lost 6 bases, and 6 bases had no gene match. This CDR3 region has 13 residues. The germline CDR1 and CDR2 sequences are MNHEY and SVGAGI. This CDR3 is CASRPTGVYGYTF. As DNA, the CDR3 is TGTGCCAGCAGACCCACAGGGGTTTATGGCTACACCTTC.

The rearrangement uses TRBV5-1 and TRBJ1-1; no firm D call. The germline V gene encodes CDR1 SGHRS and CDR2 YFSETQ. V lost 2 bases and J 1 base, leaving 6 bases between the germline ends. CDR3 length: 13 residues. The CDR3 sequence is CASSFAGNTEAFF. The CDR3 DNA reads as TGCGCCAGCAGCTTCGCAGGGAACACTGAAGCTTTCTTT.

The chain has TRBV2 and TRBJ2-7; 10 nucleotides line up with TRBD1. The germline gives CDR1 SNHLY, CDR2 FYNNEI. V gave up 7 bases and J gave up 9 bases; unmatched junction bases: 12. This CDR3 is 14 amino acids long. The CDR3 bases are TGTGCCAGCATTGACGAGACAGGGGGCGCGGTGCAGTACTTC. Its protein product is CASIDETGGAVQYF.

The chain has TRBV7-9 and TRBJ2-2; possibly TRBD2 for D (6 bases). V lost 1 base, J lost 7 bases, and 19 bases lay in between. CDR3 length equals 17 residues. Germline lookup yields CDR1 SEHNR and CDR2 FQNEAQ (reference sequence). The CDR3 sequence: CASSLERRAGDIGELFF. In nucleotides, the CDR3 is TGTGCCAGCAGCTTAGAGCGGAGGGCTGGGGATATCGGGGAGCTGTTTTTT.

The chain joins TRBV5-1 to TRBJ2-7, with 9 bases matching TRBD1. Germline CDR1 reads SGHRS; CDR2 reads YFSETQ. The J segment lost 6 bases and the V segment lost 4 bases, leaving 8 bases of the junction unmatched. The CDR3 is 14 residues long. The CDR3 is CASSDRQGQGEQYF. The CDR3, as DNA: TGCGCCAGCAGCGACCGACAGGGACAGGGCGAGCAGTACTTC.

This CDR3 is CASSRTRGMNTEAFF. DNA of the CDR3: TGTGCCAGCAGCCGAACCCGAGGGATGAACACTGAAGCTTTCTTT. V and J are TRBV7-8 and TRBJ1-1; D not resolved. V lost 5 bases and J 0 bases, leaving 13 bases between the germline ends. Germline CDR1 SGHVS, CDR2 FQNEAQ. The CDR3 spans 15 residues.

The rearrangement uses TRBV29-1 and TRBJ1-2, with D unresolved. CDR1 and CDR2 (germline): SQVTM, ANQGSEA. V was shortened by 0 bases and J by 0 bases, with 11 bases between the two germline ends. There are 15 residues in the CDR3. CDR3 sequence (DNA): TGCAGCGTTGAAGATCAGGTGGCTACTAACTATGGCTACACCTTC. This encodes CSVEDQVATNYGYTF.

Here the CDR3 DNA reads TGTGCCAGTCAGAGACTAAACAGGGAATGCGAGCAGTACTTC. Its translation: CASQRLNRECEQYF. This rearrangement joins TRBV2 to TRBJ2-7; maybe TRBD1 (6 bases). Looked up from germline, CDR1 is SNHLY and CDR2 is FYNNEI. There are 14 residues in the CDR3. The V gene lost 9 bases and the J gene lost 6 bases, with 21 bases spanning the gap.

The chain has TRBV7-2 and TRBJ2-2; D may be TRBD1 (5 bases). Trimming left V 4 bases short and J 6 bases short, with 12 bases between. Per the germline V gene, CDR1 is SGHTA and CDR2 is FQGNSA. The CDR3 sequence is 14 residues long. The CDR3 spells CASSSSRVPGELFF. CDR3 nucleotide sequence: TGTGCCAGCAGCTCAAGCAGGGTACCCGGGGAGCTGTTTTTT.

The chain employs TRBV11-3 and TRBJ2-1; D gene ambiguous. Trimming pared 0 bases from V and 9 bases from J, leaving 15 bases between. Germline V gives CDR1 SGHNT, CDR2 YENEEA. The CDR3 consists of 15 residues. The CDR3 sequence: CASSLDPLATGEQFF. CDR3 nucleotides: TGTGCCAGCAGCTTAGACCCCCTGGCTACGGGTGAGCAGTTCTTC.

The rearrangement links TRBV5-1 to TRBJ1-4, with 7 nucleotides matching TRBD1. With V trimmed by 0 bases and J by 7 bases, 6 bases remained unmatched. Germline V gives CDR1 SGHRS, CDR2 YFSETQ. This CDR3 spans 15 amino acids. CDR3 sequence reads: CASSLEGARGEKLFF. The CDR3 DNA is TGCGCCAGCAGCTTGGAGGGGGCGCGGGGTGAAAAACTGTTTTTT.